One T cell receptor beta chain is described in this entry. Germline-derived CDR1 and CDR2 are SGHRS and YFSETQ. The V segment lost 3 bases and the J segment 5 bases; nucleotides outside the gene matches: 4. The CDR3 loop spans 15 amino acids. This entry is derived from a study of blood T cell repertoires in COVID-19. Produced via immunoSEQ multiplex PCR; TCRdb's table is partial and in-frame only. The table lists approximately 69,000 clones, 75% to 85% of them singletons, with around 20% in the top ten. This clonotype was obtained from a woman in her seventies with acute or convalescent COVID-19. The sequencing input was peripheral blood. The chain links TRBV5-1 to TRBJ2-1; 11 bases line up with TRBD2. The CDR3 region has the DNA TGCGCCAGCAGCTCGGGACTAGCGGACCACAATGAGCAGTTCTTC. Protein product: CASSSGLADHNEQFF.